This T cell receptor (beta chain) was profiled in a study of shared clonotypes between healthy human individuals (dated by TCRdb to 2020 to 2022). About the study as a whole: A few men and a couple of women, aged 18 to 49 years, made up the cohort. For each donor, CD4 naive and CD4 memory were each run on three plates, CD8 naive on two plates, and CD8 memory on one plate. To estimate repertoire size and how much clonotype sharing occurs between individuals, the study deeply sequenced the blood TCR repertoires of about five healthy adults. To increase sequencing depth and limit assay-specific biases, different laboratories used diverse techniques to prepare libraries and sequence TCR repertoires. Between about 0.8 and 9 billion PBMCs per donor were obtained by leukapheresis. Overall results and qualifications from the work: Across several donors, around 5% of naive CD4, roughly 3.5% of naive CD8, under 2.5% of memory CD4, and 0.4% of memory CD8 clonotypes were shared. Sampling was restricted to blood, and TCR repertoires in tissues likely differ from the TCR repertoires found in blood. Even with the large sequencing depth, rarefaction of the sorted-subset datasets indicated that sequencing was incomplete. Estimated clonotype richness was generally larger for naive than for memory subsets. Pairwise subsampling indicated that sequencing depth was expected to affect the degree of clonotype sharing among donors. Because the study included a small number of donors, the genetic and exposure-history diversity represented was limited. Compared with non-shared clonotypes, clonotypes shared by all four sorted-subset donors had higher generation probabilities.

In the case of this clone: No cognate antigen has been identified for it. No qualities accompany the bases; no much larger clone lies one base away.

TCR CDR3 regions were amplified from genomic DNA by multiplex PCR using the deep immunoSEQ assay. Extracted genomic DNA from each cell subset was distributed evenly across all wells of several immunoSEQ 96-well plates, and each plate was treated as a replicate. For sorted subsets, each replicate PCR was loaded with approximately 0.2 ug genomic DNA, equivalent to some 27,000 T cell genomes. Purified libraries were quantified with a Qubit 3.0 fluorometer, sized on a Bioanalyzer 2100, and re-quantified with the KAPA Library Quantification kit. Each immunoSEQ 96-well plate was sequenced on its own single-read 150-cycle Illumina NextSeq 550 flow cell. The paper's data handling went like this. Because the immunoSEQ output included only junctional sequences and no quality scores, the filtering could not be the same as the filtering used for full-length reads. Sequences were annotated with PyIR, a Python wrapper for IgBLAST v1.9, and V/J genes and CDR3 were assigned using IMGT germline references. Reads with weak V/J assignments (E-value above 1e-6), missing CDR3, stop codons, out-of-frame junctions, or ambiguous translated residues were removed. V3J clonotypes were defined as sequences sharing an identical inferred V gene, J gene, and CDR3 amino acid sequence. To compute the percentage overlap between repertoires, the number of shared unique clonotypes was divided by the size of the smaller repertoire. Richness of each repertoire was evaluated using RTK rarefaction, the Chao1 estimator, and Recon v2.1 estimates of unobserved clonotypes. Generation probabilities for all TCRbeta clonotypes obtained by the gDNA method from several donors were computed using OLGA. What TCRdb holds here is the immuneACCESS table cut down to in-frame rearrangements. Part of the clones is not present; checked against another copy, under half of the missing clones reflect an unresolved V gene, and the others are unexplained. V, J and clone size derive from that table, while D and trimming were established from the DNA sequence. This sample comprises approximately 710,000 clones, 90% of them detected only once. 34% of the sample comes from the top ten.

The donors were healthy, HIV-negative adults who had no recently reported acute infections or vaccinations. Every donor was a Caucasian adult living in Nashville, Tennessee, USA. CD8 memory samples were composed of magnetically selected CD45RO+ cells combined with CCR7-negative CD45RA+ effector memory (TemRA) cells. Blood was obtained by leukapheresis, after which PBMCs were separated by Ficoll-Histopaque density gradient centrifugation and cryopreserved in liquid nitrogen vapor phase. Analytical flow cytometry was used to check the purity and quantity of each magnetically sorted T cell population. Genomic DNA was isolated from each sorted fraction and quantified by UV absorbance on a Nanodrop 2000c. Its CDR3 holds 16 amino acids, cysteine through phenylalanine. The entry retains the CDR3 DNA only, 48 bases that are in frame from base 1. Trimming removed 5 bases from V and 6 bases from J; the gene matches leave 11 bases unexplained. Sequences SGHAT (CDR1) and FQNNGV (CDR2) are obtained from the germline V gene.

Sequencing was performed on memory CD8+ T cells from PBMCs. Read against the paper, the sample's cell subset or site label means: CD45RO+ cells pooled with CCR7-negative TemRA cells. This receptor was taken from a man between 18 and 29 years old in good health. Some clones in this sample may be carry-over from other donors' samples. The V and J segments used are TRBV11-2 and TRBJ2-1; a stretch of 9 junction bases matches TRBD1. The CDR3 corresponds to CASSPLRDRAGNEQFF. The nucleotide sequence reads TGTGCCAGCAGCCCCCTCCGGGACAGGGCTGGCAATGAGCAGTTCTTC.